The 12 T cell receptor beta chains presented below share a single source sample, sequenced in a study of blood T cell repertoires in COVID-19. Repertoires were generated with immunoSEQ multiplex PCR, while TCRdb's copy carries only in-frame clones and drops some. The data show approximately 280,000 clones, almost 85% seen once. Source material: peripheral blood. These receptors originate from a man in his fifties or sixties with active or convalescent COVID-19.

The chain has TRBV7-9 and TRBJ2-1, with 7 bases fitting TRBD2. Trimming took 5 bases from V and 0 from J; bases not matched to a gene: 7. This CDR3 is built from 16 residues. Germline V gene data show CDR1 as SEHNR and CDR2 as FQNEAQ (reference sequence). The CDR3 loop reads CASSPLTSSSYNEQFF. The CDR3 DNA reads TGTGCCAGCAGCCCACTGACTAGCAGCTCCTACAATGAGCAGTTCTTC. The variable domain in full, with the rest retrieved from reference TRBV7-9 and TRBJ2-1, is DTGVSQNPRHKITKRGQNVTFRCDPISEHNRLYWYRQTLGQGPEFLTYFQNEAQLEKSRLLSDRFSAERPKGSFSTLEIQRTEQGDSAMYLCASSPLTSSSYNEQFFGPGTRLTVL.

With respect to this clone: A read error may account for a junction end that differs from germline. The chain employs TRBV12-5 and TRBJ1-5; possibly TRBD1 for D (5 bases). CDR3 length: 15 amino acids. Germline lookup yields CDR1 LGHNT and CDR2 FRNRAP. The CDR3 coding sequence is TGTGCTAGGGGTTTCGGGGGGGGGAGGAATCAGCCCCAGCATTTT. Protein sequence: CARGFGGGRNQPQHF.

V gene TRBV5-6 combines with J gene TRBJ2-1, with D unresolved. Trimming removed 4 bases at V and 6 bases at J, with 11 bases between. This CDR3 has 13 amino acids. Germline values: CDR1 SGHDT, CDR2 YYEEEE. CDR3: CASSHGLPNEQFF. CDR3 coding DNA: TGTGCCAGCAGCCATGGCCTTCCCAATGAGCAGTTCTTC. Using reference TRBV5-6 and TRBJ2-1 for the parts outside the CDR3, the full variable domain is DAGVTQSPTHLIKTRGQQVTLRCSPKSGHDTVSWYQQALGQGPQFIFQYYEEEERQRGNFPDRFSGHQFPNYSSELNVNALLLGDSALYLCASSHGLPNEQFFGPGTRLTVL.

This chain links TRBV6-6 with TRBJ1-2; perhaps TRBD1 as D (6 bases). The V gene lost 0 bases and the J gene lost 4 bases, with 15 bases spanning the gap. CDR1 is MNHNY and CDR2 is SVGAGI in the germline V gene (reference sequence). The CDR3 runs to 16 residues. CDR3 nucleotides: TGTGCCAGCAGTTACTCGAGACAGGCAACCAGCTATGGCTACACCTTC. Translating gives CASSYSRQATSYGYTF.

V is TRBV5-6 and J is TRBJ2-7; perhaps TRBD2 as D (5 bases). This CDR3 spans 14 amino acids. V was shortened by 4 bases and J by 7 bases, with 18 bases between the two germline ends. CDR1 and CDR2 from the germline V gene are SGHDT and YYEEEE. CDR3 sequence reads: CASSPQLGPGEQYF. The CDR3 nucleotides are TGTGCCAGCAGCCCGCAACTGGGCCCGGGGGAGCAGTACTTC. The full variable domain, rest sourced from reference TRBV5-6 and TRBJ2-7, is DAGVTQSPTHLIKTRGQQVTLRCSPKSGHDTVSWYQQALGQGPQFIFQYYEEEERQRGNFPDRFSGHQFPNYSSELNVNALLLGDSALYLCASSPQLGPGEQYFGPGTRLTVT.

Comment on this clone: At one of its ends the junction is not consistent with the germline gene, which may arise from a read error. The V call is TRBV28, the J call TRBJ1-4; 9 nucleotides match TRBD1. The CDR3 consists of 13 residues. Germline V gene data show CDR1 as MDHEN and CDR2 as SYDVKM. The CDR3 nucleotides are TGTGCCAGCAGTTTATCGGGGACAGGGAGGGTAGTTTTT. It translates to CASSLSGTGRVVF.

The chain joins TRBV3-1 (or the pseudogene TRBV3-2) to TRBJ2-3; 8 bases line up with TRBD2. This CDR3 has 16 amino acids. V shed 6 bases, J shed 2 bases, and the junction held 10 bases outside the gene matches. CDR1 is LGHDT and CDR2 is YNNKEL in the germline V gene (reference sequence). For the CDR3, the DNA is TGTGCCAGCAGTCTTCAACTAGCGGCCTTCACAGATACGCAGTATTTT. Amino acid sequence: CASSLQLAAFTDTQYF.

The chain recombines TRBV7-3 with TRBJ2-1; 8 bases map to TRBD1. The CDR3 loop spans 15 amino acids. The germline V gene has CDR1 SGHTA and CDR2 FQGTGA. Trimming took 4 bases from V and 5 from J; bases not matched to a gene: 7. The CDR3 region is CASSSSGGVDNEQFF. CDR3 coding DNA: TGTGCCAGCAGCTCATCAGGGGGCGTCGACAATGAGCAGTTCTTC.

The chain combines TRBV7-2 with TRBJ2-5; D uncertain. Germline assignment: CDR1 SGHTA and CDR2 FQGNSA. Trimming shortened V by 5 bases and J by 2 bases, and 9 bases separated the two germline ends. This CDR3 spans 13 amino acids. CDR3 protein: CASSAWAQETQYF. The CDR3, as DNA: TGTGCCAGCAGCGCCTGGGCGCAAGAGACCCAGTACTTC. Together with reference TRBV7-2 and TRBJ2-5, the CDR3 gives the full variable domain: GAGVSQSPSNKVTEKGKDVELRCDPISGHTALYWYRQSLGQGLEFLIYFQGNSAPDKSGLPSDRFSAERTGGSVSTLTIQRTQQEDSAVYLCASSAWAQETQYFGPGTRLLVL.

The rearrangement links TRBV18 to TRBJ2-7; 7 bases map to TRBD2. The CDR3 runs to 16 residues. Germline lookup yields CDR1 KGHSH and CDR2 LQKENI. Trimming removed 2 bases from V and 0 bases from J; junction bases left unmatched: 7. The CDR3 reads CASSPAGVGGSYEQYF. In nucleotides, the CDR3 is TGTGCCAGCTCACCAGCGGGGGTGGGCGGCTCCTACGAGCAGTACTTC.

To note about this clone: A far larger clone is just one base off, so this is likely a read error. The chain has TRBV7-2 and TRBJ2-7; 9 bases agree with TRBD1. The CDR3 extends over 14 amino acids. Germline CDR1 reads SGHTA; CDR2 reads FQGNSA. After removal of 5 bases from V and 2 bases from J, the junction contained 4 bases not matched to a gene. The DNA of the CDR3 is TGTGCCAGCAGCACCGGGACAGGGCCCTACGAGCAGTACTTC. Translated: CASSTGTGPYEQYF.

The chain is built from TRBV6-5 and TRBJ2-7, with 13 bases aligning to TRBD2. Looked up from germline, CDR1 is MNHEY and CDR2 is SVGAGI. The CDR3 extends over 13 amino acids. V lost 4 bases to trimming and J lost 10 bases; unmatched junction nucleotides: 4. CDR3 DNA: TGTGCCAGCAGTTTTGGACTAGCGGGAGAACAGTACTTC. Translation: CASSFGLAGEQYF.